What follows are 5 T cell receptor beta chains derived from one specimen sequenced in a study of regulatory T cells in long-lasting Graves disease (dated by TCRdb to the early 2020s). The intended sense of this specimen's time point label: newly diagnosed GD, antithyroid drugs for less than 3 months. For both TCR sequencing and RNA sequencing, RNA was extracted from PBMCs using TRIzol. The library relied on multiplex PCR. The data were produced on an Illumina HiSeq 4000. TCR beta libraries were built with iRepertoire HTBI primers and Arm-PCR amplification of CDR3 regions. TCRdb took the public reads, trimmed them with fastp at Q25, ran MiXCR for clone calling and kept in-frame beta chains. All rows with the same CDR3 protein become a single entry with the most common DNA and genes. For this sample there are some 560,000 distinct CDR3 sequences; roughly 16% appear just once. Of the sample, roughly 25% is held by the ten largest clones.

This sample also belongs to another study, concerning T cells in Graves' hyperthyroidism and ophthalmopathy.

The sequences come from peripheral blood mononuclear cells (PBMCs), collected at new diagnosis, from a patient treated with antithyroid drugs. These TCRs come from a middle-aged woman with Graves disease. Donor details come from another sample of the same person, matched by shared clones.

The genes are TRBV11-2 and TRBJ2-1; no clear D. Germline CDR1 is SGHAT and CDR2 is FQNNGV. The CDR3 length is 16 residues. V was clipped by 0 bases and J by 2 bases, with 11 bases between them. The CDR3 DNA reads as TGTGCCAGCAGCTTAGATCAGAGGAGCGCCTACAATGAGCAGTTCTTC. The encoded protein is CASSLDQRSAYNEQFF.

This clonotype was seen a handful of times. The chain joins TRBV29-1 to TRBJ1-1; D not certain. The germline V gene encodes CDR1 SQVTM and CDR2 ANQGSEA. The CDR3 is 11 residues long. V dropped 7 bases and J dropped 1 base, with 7 bases sitting between them. The CDR3 nucleotides read TGCAGCGGAGCCGAGAACACTGAAGCTTTCTTT. Its translation: CSGAENTEAFF. The complete variable domain, with remaining parts taken from reference TRBV29-1 and TRBJ1-1, reads SAVISQKPSRDICQRGTSLTIQCQVDSQVTMMFWYRQQPGQSLTLIATANQGSEATYESGFVIDKFPISRPNLTFSTLTVSNMSPEDSSIYLCSGAENTEAFFGQGTRLTVV.

The chain is built from TRBV7-2 and TRBJ2-7; 7 bases line up with TRBD2. With 8 bases clipped from V and 5 bases from J, the junction kept 6 bases outside the gene matches. CDR3 length: 12 amino acids. Germline loops: CDR1 SGHTA, CDR2 FQGNSA. The CDR3 spells CASGGGFNEQYF. The DNA for the CDR3 is TGTGCCAGCGGGGGGGGGTTCAACGAGCAGTACTTC. The whole variable domain, remainder taken from reference TRBV7-2 and TRBJ2-7, is GAGVSQSPSNKVTEKGKDVELRCDPISGHTALYWYRQSLGQGLEFLIYFQGNSAPDKSGLPSDRFSAERTGGSVSTLTIQRTQQEDSAVYLCASGGGFNEQYFGPGTRLTVT.

This clonotype has more than one count but fewer than ten. V gene TRBV5-1 combines with J gene TRBJ2-1, with 12 bases fitting TRBD2. The CDR3 runs to 16 residues. J gave up 7 bases and V 4 bases, and 9 bases lay outside the gene matches. Looked up from germline, CDR1 is SGHRS and CDR2 is YFSETQ. Here the CDR3 DNA reads TGCGCCAGCAGCCGGACTAGCGGGGATGTACAGAATGAGCAGTTCTTC. This gives the protein CASSRTSGDVQNEQFF. Using reference TRBV5-1 and TRBJ2-1 for the parts outside the CDR3, the full variable domain is KAGVTQTPRYLIKTRGQQVTLSCSPISGHRSVSWYQQTPGQGLQFLFEYFSETQRNKGNFPGRFSGRQFSNSRSEMNVSTLELGDSALYLCASSRTSGDVQNEQFFGPGTRLTVL.

On this clonotype: One junction end disagrees with the germline gene, perhaps due to a read error. V gene TRBV20-1 combines with J gene TRBJ2-3; tentatively, D is TRBD2 (5 bases). Germline-derived CDR1 and CDR2 are DFQATT and SNEGSKA (reference sequence). This CDR3 has 16 amino acids. DNA of the CDR3: TGCAGTACTAGAGATCCCCAGGCCAGAAGCACAGATACGCAGTATTTT. Amino acid sequence: CSTRDPQARSTDTQYF.